This TCR beta chain emerged from a study of response to subunit inactivated influenza vaccine. TCRdb re-called the RT-PCR reads through MiXCR, storing one row per CDR3 protein. The sample gives 860,000 or so distinct CDR3 sequences, around 20% of which show up once; around 9.6% is in the top ten. The V end was cut by 10 bases, the J end by 3 bases, with 16 bases between. Germline V gene sequence: CDR1 MDHEN, CDR2 SYDVKM. The CDR3 extends over 14 amino acids. This clonotype has just a few counts. The TCR sequence derives from a man in his fifties or sixties who received an inactivated influenza vaccine. The gene calls are TRBV28 and TRBJ1-5; possible D gene TRBD1, 5 bases. Source: PBMCs from blood, taken about 5 days after vaccination. The CDR3 region has the DNA TGTGCCACCCGGGGGGTGGCCGCCAATCAGCCCCAGCATTTT. Its translation is CATRGVAANQPQHF. Looking up the rest from reference TRBV28 and TRBJ1-5 gives the full variable domain: DVKVTQSSRYLVKRTGEKVFLECVQDMDHENMFWYRQDPGLGLRLIYFSYDVKMKEKGDIPEGYSVSREKKERFSLILESASTNQTSMYLCATRGVAANQPQHFGDGTRLSIL.